The 4 T cell receptor beta chains listed next were all sequenced from one sample in a study of cytomegalovirus exposure and HLA in healthy donors. The PCR contained 60 Vbeta and 13 Jbeta primers. Clones were read by immunoSEQ multiplex PCR, and TCRdb kept only the in-frame ones, dropping some. The repertoire holds around 140,000 clones, with approximately 79% as singletons. Material: PBMCs. These receptors all come from a man aged 45-60 years in good health and CMV-seropositive.

The CDR3 reads CASSYDGGRDNYGYTF. As DNA, the CDR3 is TGTGCCAGCAGTTACGATGGGGGCCGGGATAACTATGGCTACACCTTC. The chain combines TRBV6-6 with TRBJ1-2; weak D call: TRBD1 (6 bases). Germline CDR1 and CDR2: MNHNY and SVGAGI (reference sequence). This CDR3 spans 16 amino acids. Trimming removed 2 bases from V and 1 base from J, with 14 bases in between.

The rearrangement joins TRBV5-4 to TRBJ1-2; 7 positions match TRBD1. The V gene's germline CDR1 is SGHNT and CDR2 YYREEE (reference sequence). The CDR3 is 15 amino acids. J lost 0 bases, V lost 5 bases, and 7 bases had no gene match. CDR3: CASRPPGQPNYGYTF. The DNA of the CDR3 is TGTGCCAGCAGGCCACCGGGACAGCCTAACTATGGCTACACCTTC.

This chain connects TRBV11-2 to TRBJ2-3, with D uncertain. With 5 bases removed from V and 1 base from J, the gap between germline ends came to 7 bases. Germline V gene data show CDR1 as SGHAT and CDR2 as FQNNGV. This CDR3 spans 13 amino acids. The CDR3 DNA reads TGTGCCAGCAGCCTCCGTGGCACAGATACGCAGTATTTT. This translates into CASSLRGTDTQYF.

The chain has TRBV29-1 and TRBJ2-2; tentative D call: TRBD1 (5 bases). Germline CDR1 is SQVTM and CDR2 is ANQGSEA. Trimming removed 4 bases at V and 1 base at J, with 10 bases between. The length of the CDR3 is 14 residues. The CDR3 loop reads CSVGKGLNTGELFF. The CDR3 coding sequence is TGCAGCGTTGGCAAGGGGCTGAACACCGGGGAGCTGTTTTTT.